This TCR beta chain derives from a study of shared clonotypes between healthy human individuals. The study's findings and limits: Richness estimates generally favored naive over memory subsets.

From germline, CDR1 is SGHDN and CDR2 FVKESK. This CDR3 has 16 amino acids. The ends were cut back, 0 bases at V and 4 bases at J, with 14 bases in the middle. Naive CD8 cells lacked CD45RO, underwent positive selection for CCR7 and left out terminally differentiated effector memory CD45RA+ cells. The method was immunoSEQ multiplex PCR; TCRdb's version includes in-frame clones alone and lacks a portion of them. The sample yields about 2,100,000 clones, just over 90% seen once. With respect to this clone: Its antigen remains unidentified.

The specimen sequenced was naive CD8+ T cells from PBMCs. J is TRBJ2-3 and V is TRBV14; D is ambiguous. The sequence derives from a man between 18 and 29 years old in good health. Some clones in this sample may be carry-over from other donors' samples. The CDR3 DNA is TGTGCCAGCAGCCAAGATACGAGACGGGCACCAGATACGCAGTATTTT. Translation gives CASSQDTRRAPDTQYF.